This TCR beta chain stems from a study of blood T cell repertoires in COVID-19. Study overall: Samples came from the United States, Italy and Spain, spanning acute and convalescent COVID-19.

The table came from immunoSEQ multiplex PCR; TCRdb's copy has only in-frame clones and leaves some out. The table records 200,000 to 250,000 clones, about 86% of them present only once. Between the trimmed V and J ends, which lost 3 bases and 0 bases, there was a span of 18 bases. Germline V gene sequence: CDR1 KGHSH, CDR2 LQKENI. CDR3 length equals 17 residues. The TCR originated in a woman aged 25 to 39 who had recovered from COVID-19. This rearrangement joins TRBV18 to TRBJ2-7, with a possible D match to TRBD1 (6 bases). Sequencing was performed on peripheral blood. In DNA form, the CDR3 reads TGTGCCAGCTCACCTCCTTTGGGAGACAGGCCCTCCTACGAGCAGTACTTC. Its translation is CASSPPLGDRPSYEQYF.